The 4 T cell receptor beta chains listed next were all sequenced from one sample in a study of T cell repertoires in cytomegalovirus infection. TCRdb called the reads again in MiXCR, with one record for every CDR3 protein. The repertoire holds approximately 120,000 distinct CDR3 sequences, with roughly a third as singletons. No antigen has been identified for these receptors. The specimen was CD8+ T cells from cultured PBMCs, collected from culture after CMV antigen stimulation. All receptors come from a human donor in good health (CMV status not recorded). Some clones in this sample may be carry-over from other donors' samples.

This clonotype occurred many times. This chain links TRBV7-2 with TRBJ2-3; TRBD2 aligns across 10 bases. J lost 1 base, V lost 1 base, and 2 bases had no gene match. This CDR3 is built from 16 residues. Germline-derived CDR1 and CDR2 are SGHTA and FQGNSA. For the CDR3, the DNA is TGTGCCAGCAGCTTAGACCTAGCGGGGGGCACAGATACGCAGTATTTT. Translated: CASSLDLAGGTDTQYF. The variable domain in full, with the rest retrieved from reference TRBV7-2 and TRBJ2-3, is GAGVSQSPSNKVTEKGKDVELRCDPISGHTALYWYRQSLGQGLEFLIYFQGNSAPDKSGLPSDRFSAERTGGSVSTLTIQRTQQEDSAVYLCASSLDLAGGTDTQYFGPGTRLTVL.

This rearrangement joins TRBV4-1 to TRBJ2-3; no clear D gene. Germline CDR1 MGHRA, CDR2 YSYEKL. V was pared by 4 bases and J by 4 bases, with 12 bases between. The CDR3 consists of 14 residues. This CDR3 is CASSLRTGPDTQYF. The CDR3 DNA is TGCGCCAGCAGCCTTCGAACGGGCCCAGATACGCAGTATTTT.

CDR3 DNA sequence: TGCAGTGCTGGGGGCCAAACGCACGAGCAGTACTTC. This encodes CSAGGQTHEQYF. V and J are TRBV20-1 and TRBJ2-7, with a tentative D call TRBD1 (6 bases). The CDR3 consists of 12 residues. The germline gives CDR1 DFQATT, CDR2 SNEGSKA (reference sequence). V shed 5 bases and J shed 5 bases, with 13 bases lying between them.

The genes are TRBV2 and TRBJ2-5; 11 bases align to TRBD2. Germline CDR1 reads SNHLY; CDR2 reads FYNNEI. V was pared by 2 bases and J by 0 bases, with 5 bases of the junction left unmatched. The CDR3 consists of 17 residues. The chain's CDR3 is CASSEFSSGGYQETQYF. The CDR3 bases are TGTGCCAGCAGTGAATTCTCTAGCGGGGGGTACCAAGAGACCCAGTACTTC. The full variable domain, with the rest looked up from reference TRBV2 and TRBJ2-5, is EPEVTQTPSHQVTQMGQEVILRCVPISNHLYFYWYRQILGQKVEFLVSFYNNEISEKSEIFDDQFSVERPDGSNFTLKIRSTKLEDSAMYFCASSEFSSGGYQETQYFGPGTRLLVL.